The 10 T cell receptor beta chains below all came from one sample that was sequenced in a study of stem cell transplantation in POMP-related autoinflammatory disease (dated by TCRdb to the early 2020s). Which antigens these TCRs recognize remains unknown. The study at large found these results: The number of unique TRB V-J gene pairings was restricted in PRAID patients. A trend toward lower TRB diversity and higher clonality was observed in PRAID patients across all analyzed T-cell subsets.

The time point label corresponds to: before hematopoietic stem cell transplant. Preparation of the library involved the immunoSEQ multiplex PCR assay. Entries here come from immuneACCESS through TCRdb and include only in-frame sequences with V and J called. Some clones fail to appear in such tables; in the studies checked, an unresolved V gene covers under half of the shortfall, and the cause of the remainder is unknown. Counted in this sample were roughly 10,000 clones; approximately 86% of them appeared once. Approximately 54% of the sample rests with the top ten. The sequencing here drew on CD8+ T cells from PBMCs, taken before stem cell transplantation. The receptors stem from a human donor with POMP-related autoinflammation and immune dysregulation (PRAID).

This chain uses TRBV7-9 with TRBJ2-3; no clear D gene. Looked up from germline, CDR1 is SEHNR and CDR2 is FQNEAQ (reference sequence). The CDR3 extends over 13 amino acids. The V end was cut by 2 bases, the J end by 2 bases, with 5 bases between. The DNA of the CDR3 is TGTGCCAGCAGCTTACCAGACACAGATACGCAGTATTTT. Its protein is CASSLPDTDTQYF.

The chain links TRBV19 to TRBJ2-1; 7 bases are shared with TRBD2. The CDR3 has 14 amino acids. Germline assignment: CDR1 LNHDA and CDR2 SQIVND (reference sequence). V gave up 8 bases and J gave up 4 bases; unmatched junction bases: 8. For the CDR3, the DNA is TGTGCCAGTGGGCGGGAGTCGTATTACAATGAGCAGTTCTTC. Protein: CASGRESYYNEQFF.

The chain uses TRBV30 and TRBJ2-7; D may match TRBD1 or TRBD2 (5 bases each). Germline CDR1 and CDR2: GTSNPN and SVGIG (reference sequence). The CDR3 is 14 amino acids. V lost 0 bases and J 2 bases, leaving 11 bases between the germline ends. This chain's CDR3 is CAWSVTGPTYEQYF. The CDR3 DNA reads as TGTGCCTGGAGTGTAACGGGGCCAACCTACGAGCAGTACTTC. The variable domain in full, completed from reference TRBV30 and TRBJ2-7, reads SQTIHQWPATLVQPVGSPLSLECTVEGTSNPNLYWYRQAAGRGLQLLFYSVGIGQISSEVPQNLSASRPQDRQFILSSKKLLLSDSGFYLCAWSVTGPTYEQYFGPGTRLTVT.

The chain links TRBV29-1 to TRBJ2-7, with D perhaps matching TRBD2 (6 bases). V gave up 6 bases and J gave up 5 bases, with 17 bases separating them. There are 13 residues in the CDR3. The V gene's germline CDR1 is SQVTM and CDR2 ANQGSEA. The CDR3 reads CSVPGGGAHEQYF. The CDR3 coding sequence is TGCAGCGTCCCCGGGGGTGGGGCTCACGAGCAGTACTTC.

The genes are TRBV30 and TRBJ1-3; D is unresolved. Trimming left V 0 bases short and J 0 bases short, with 6 bases between. The CDR3 loop spans 14 amino acids. CDR1 GTSNPN and CDR2 SVGIG come from the germline V gene (reference sequence). CDR3 loop: CAWSVLISGNTIYF. The CDR3 DNA follows: TGTGCCTGGAGTGTACTTATCTCTGGAAACACCATATATTTT.

V and J are TRBV9 and TRBJ2-5; 8 bases are shared with TRBD2. The J segment lost 1 base and the V segment lost 4 bases, leaving 9 bases of the junction unmatched. Germline V CDR1 and CDR2: SGDLS, YYNGEE. The CDR3 loop spans 16 amino acids. The CDR3 here is CASSPMAGGPQETQYF. Written as DNA, the CDR3 is TGTGCCAGCAGCCCCATGGCGGGGGGTCCCCAAGAGACCCAGTACTTC.

The J gene is TRBJ1-5, the V gene TRBV28; D unclear. The CDR3 consists of 15 residues. V lost 1 base and J 3 bases, leaving 10 bases between the germline ends. Germline V gives CDR1 MDHEN, CDR2 SYDVKM. In nucleotides, the CDR3 is TGTGCCAGCAGTTTATTGGTTAGAGACAATCAGCCCCAGCATTTT. Protein: CASSLLVRDNQPQHF.

The chain uses TRBV7-9 and TRBJ2-1, with 7 bases fitting TRBD2. V lost 8 bases and J lost 4; bases outside the gene matches: 2. CDR3 length equals 12 residues. The germline CDR1 and CDR2 sequences are SEHNR and FQNEAQ (reference sequence). CDR3 DNA sequence: TGTGCCAGCTGGGAGGGATACAATGAGCAGTTCTTC. Protein sequence: CASWEGYNEQFF.

CDR3 amino acids: CASSYPGGTEAFF. CDR3 bases: TGTGCCAGCAGTTACCCCGGGGGGACTGAAGCTTTCTTT. This chain joins TRBV6-5 and TRBJ1-1; D is possibly TRBD1 (5 bases). The V and J ends lost 2 bases and 5 bases respectively, with 9 bases between them. The CDR3 is 13 amino acids. Germline CDR1 MNHEY, CDR2 SVGAGI.

The chain uses TRBV19 and TRBJ2-7, with TRBD1 identical over 7 bases. Per germline, CDR1 LNHDA and CDR2 SQIVND (reference sequence). Germline trimming cut 1 base from V and 2 bases from J; bases unmatched to any gene: 5. This CDR3 contains 15 residues. The CDR3 protein is CASSIGTGLTYEQYF. CDR3 bases: TGTGCCAGTAGTATAGGGACAGGCCTAACCTACGAGCAGTACTTC.